This T cell receptor beta chain originates from a study of cytomegalovirus exposure and HLA in healthy donors (dated by TCRdb to 2016 to 2017). Background on the whole study: The 666 repertoires of the first cohort and the 95 to 150 validation repertoires were produced on the same platform, according to a later analysis. The aim of the study was to test whether cataloging public T cell receptors could identify signatures of past pathogen exposure. Along with the approximately 700-subject first cohort, a separate validation cohort of 120 different subjects was used. To predict cytomegalovirus infection status, the study combined high-throughput TCR immunosequencing, statistical association of individual TCRs with disease status, and machine learning.

The protocol used for the library was the immunoSEQ multiplex PCR assay. In the source study's methods: A statistical classification framework was built for diagnosing cytomegalovirus status from the catalog of TCR beta chain sequences. TCRdb took this table from immuneACCESS and kept in-frame rearrangements with V and J called. Such tables lack part of the clones; where checked against another copy, unresolved V genes explain under half of the gap, and the rest is unexplained. V, J and clone size are taken as reported in that table, and D and trimming were inferred from the DNA itself. For this sample the table gives about 220,000 clones, of which about 93% were detected only once. The ten most abundant clones make up roughly 1% of the sample. Concerning this clone itself: Its antigen is unknown. No base quality values were provided; no much bigger clone lies one nucleotide off.

The donors belonged to the validation cohort of 90 to 150 subjects, which was separate from the approximately 700-subject first cohort. What the study reported, not specific to this receptor: Three of the identified cytomegalovirus-associated TCR beta chains were confirmed in vitro to be specific for cytomegalovirus antigens. Subsequent analysis determined that TCRs grouped into clusters in the first cohort also showed a tendency toward co-occurrence across the roughly 110 validation repertoires, and 94% of cluster scores exceeded 0. The classifier was reported to diagnose cytomegalovirus status with high specificity and sensitivity in both the original and validation cohorts. The authors suggested that the approach could potentially be generalized to other disease states and immunological phenotypes. The validation cohort had no HLA typing available for a later analysis, so co-occurrence within that cohort was assessed over all 110 or so repertoires. A total of some 180 TCR beta chains were listed by the study as associated with cytomegalovirus. Across donors, most TCR sequences were observed very rarely, whereas some public TCRs were present in many individuals.

The sample taken for sequencing was PBMCs. The sequence was collected from a woman aged 18-30 years in good health and CMV-seronegative.

The DNA sequence is given as TGTGCCAGCAGCTCAGACAGATCGACAGATACGCAGTATTTT. This encodes CASSSDRSTDTQYF. Recombination linked TRBV11-3 to TRBJ2-3; the best D guess is TRBD1, with 5 bases matching. Based on the germline V gene, the CDR1 and CDR2 sequences are SGHNT and YENEEA. Between the V and J ends, shortened by 4 bases and 3 bases respectively, the junction contains 11 bases. From the cysteine up to the phenylalanine, the CDR3 has a length of 14 residues. Just CDR3 DNA is preserved here, 42 bases in frame from base 1.